The 17 T cell receptor beta chains listed next were all sequenced from one sample in a study of Ad26.COV2.S vaccination and SARS-CoV-2 variants. Clones were sequenced by immunoSEQ multiplex PCR, and TCRdb holds only the in-frame ones, with some missing. The sample records hundreds of thousands of clones, about 90% being singletons. Treatment defined: some 19 received Ad26.COV2.S at low or high dose, single or two shots; five or six received placebo; per-sample allocation not given. The samples date from day 63 after the first vaccine or placebo injection. Sequences were derived from peripheral blood, sampled in a trial of Ad26.COV2.S vaccine versus placebo. These receptors were taken from a person aged 18-60 years who received the Ad26.COV2.S COVID-19 vaccine or a placebo.

In nucleotides, the CDR3 is TGTGCCAGCAGTGAAGGGGGGGCTAACTATGGCTACACCTTC. Its protein is CASSEGGANYGYTF. V gene TRBV6-1 combines with J gene TRBJ1-2, with a weak D call TRBD1 (5 bases). Looked up from germline, CDR1 is MNHNS and CDR2 is SASEGT. Trimming shortened V by 1 base and J by 0 bases, and 6 bases separated the two germline ends. This CDR3 has 14 residues.

This clone was observed once. The chain combines TRBV7-2 with TRBJ1-6, with a possible D match to TRBD1 (5 bases). Trimming removed 6 bases at V and 9 bases at J, with 18 bases between. Germline loops: CDR1 SGHTA, CDR2 FQGNSA. CDR3 length equals 15 residues. CDR3 region: CASSPTPSRVSPLHF. Here the CDR3 DNA reads TGTGCCAGCAGTCCTACCCCTTCCAGGGTTTCACCCCTCCACTTT.

The V call is TRBV11-2, the J call TRBJ1-1; TRBD1 aligns across 8 bases. Trimming cost V 3 bases and J 5 bases; bases outside gene matches: 5. Germline V lookup: CDR1 SGHAT, CDR2 FQNNGV. The CDR3 extends over 14 amino acids. The CDR3 region has the DNA TGTGCCAGCAGCTTTTCAGGGGGCGGTACTGAAGCTTTCTTT. Translated: CASSFSGGGTEAFF.

This chain links TRBV9 with TRBJ2-3; D unresolved. Trimming stripped 1 base from V and 0 bases from J, with 6 bases between. CDR3 length equals 14 residues. CDR1 and CDR2 (germline): SGDLS, YYNGEE. For the CDR3, the DNA is TGTGCCAGCAGCGTATTGGGTAGCACAGATACGCAGTATTTT. This translates into CASSVLGSTDTQYF.

The chain carries TRBV30 and TRBJ1-5; the D is unclear. CDR1 and CDR2 from the germline V gene are GTSNPN and SVGIG (reference sequence). This CDR3 has 14 amino acids. Deletions cut 0 bases from V and 7 bases from J, with 13 bases between. This chain's CDR3 is CAWSVLGLGQPQHF. The CDR3 coding sequence is TGTGCCTGGAGTGTGCTCGGGTTGGGACAGCCCCAGCATTTT.

The genes are TRBV30 and TRBJ2-5; a weak D match, TRBD2 (5 bases). Deletions cut 3 bases from V and 5 bases from J, with 7 bases between. CDR1 and CDR2 (germline): GTSNPN, SVGIG (reference sequence). The CDR3 is made up of 11 amino acids. CDR3 loop: CAWSLAETQYF. The CDR3 DNA reads as TGTGCCTGGAGCCTAGCCGAGACCCAGTACTTC. Full variable domain (missing parts from reference TRBV30 and TRBJ2-5): SQTIHQWPATLVQPVGSPLSLECTVEGTSNPNLYWYRQAAGRGLQLLFYSVGIGQISSEVPQNLSASRPQDRQFILSSKKLLLSDSGFYLCAWSLAETQYFGPGTRLLVL.

Details on this clone: Other DNA sequences in this sample translate to the same CDR3. This sequence joins TRBV6-5 and TRBJ1-2; 10 bases agree with TRBD1. This CDR3 region has 15 residues. J lost 3 bases, V lost 2 bases, and 3 bases had no gene match. Germline lookup yields CDR1 MNHEY and CDR2 SVGAGI. In DNA form, the CDR3 reads TGTGCCAGCAGTTACAGAGGACAGGGGGACTATGGCTACACCTTC. Protein: CASSYRGQGDYGYTF.

As regards this clone: Other nucleotide sequences in the sample specify the same CDR3. This chain connects TRBV5-1 to TRBJ2-5, with 8 bases aligning to TRBD2. There are 14 residues in the CDR3. Germline V gene data show CDR1 as SGHRS and CDR2 as YFSETQ. V dropped 4 bases and J dropped 3; count of bases not matched to a gene: 5. In nucleotides, the CDR3 is TGCGCCAGCAGCCTGGTAGCGGGGAAAGAGACCCAGTACTTC. It encodes CASSLVAGKETQYF.

The V call is TRBV6-5, the J call TRBJ2-7; D is possibly TRBD1 (7 bases). The length of the CDR3 is 13 residues. V was trimmed by 6 bases and J by 3 bases, leaving 12 bases between them. The V gene's germline CDR1 is MNHEY and CDR2 SVGAGI. The CDR3 region has the DNA TGTGCCAGCAGCTCCAGGGGGGACTACGAGCAGTACTTC. Residues: CASSSRGDYEQYF.

The chain is built from TRBV7-2 and TRBJ2-7, with 9 bases identical to TRBD1. Germline-derived CDR1 and CDR2 are SGHTA and FQGNSA. The CDR3 contains 14 residues. With V trimmed by 1 base and J by 3 bases, 1 base remained unmatched. The CDR3 DNA follows: TGTGCCAGCAGCTTAGGGGACAGGGACTACGAGCAGTACTTC. It codes for CASSLGDRDYEQYF.

This clone has a handful of counts. CDR3 nucleotide sequence: TGTGCCAGCAGTGAGCCAAACAGGGGCCTGGGGGTTACTTCTGGAAACACCATATATTTT. Protein: CASSEPNRGLGVTSGNTIYF. This chain connects TRBV6-4 to TRBJ1-3; 7 positions match TRBD1. Germline trimming cut 3 bases from V and 1 base from J; bases unmatched to any gene: 18. Per the germline V gene, CDR1 is MRHNA and CDR2 is SNTAGT. This CDR3 region has 20 residues.

The chain couples TRBV27 to TRBJ2-3, with 10 bases matching TRBD2. Germline V gene sequence: CDR1 MNHEY, CDR2 SMNVEV (reference sequence). CDR3 length: 15 amino acids. The V segment lost 5 bases and the J segment 7 bases; nucleotides outside the gene matches: 9. CDR3 sequence: CASSPGLAVKNTQYF. The CDR3 nucleotides read TGTGCCAGCAGTCCAGGACTAGCGGTTAAAAATACGCAGTATTTT.

This clone was recorded a few times. The rearrangement joins TRBV4-2 to TRBJ2-7; D is unresolved. This CDR3 comprises 15 residues. Looked up from germline, CDR1 is LGHNA and CDR2 is YNFKEQ. V lost 1 base and J lost 0, with 10 bases in between. The CDR3, as DNA: TGTGCCAGCAGCCAAGGGTCTAGTAACTCCTACGAGCAGTACTTC. As protein: CASSQGSSNSYEQYF.

The chain joins TRBV6-5 to TRBJ2-2; weak D call: TRBD2 (5 bases). Deletions cut 8 bases from V and 3 bases from J, with 10 bases between. The CDR3 length is 13 residues. The V gene's germline CDR1 is MNHEY and CDR2 SVGAGI. DNA for the CDR3: TGTGCCAGCCTCTACGGGGACACCGGGGAGCTGTTTTTT. Its translation: CASLYGDTGELFF.

In this sample, this clone turned up once. This rearrangement joins TRBV7-7 to TRBJ2-2; weak D call: TRBD2 (6 bases). This CDR3 contains 15 residues. Germline values: CDR1 SSHAT, CDR2 FNYEAQ (reference sequence). The CDR3 here is CAIKSGQTDTGELFF. The CDR3 DNA reads TGTGCTATAAAAAGCGGGCAGACGGACACCGGGGAGCTGTTTTTT.

As to this clone: Additional DNA sequences in this sample encode the identical CDR3. As DNA, the CDR3 is TGTGCCAGCAGCGTAGACGGGGGCTCCTACAATGAGCAGTTCTTC. Its protein product is CASSVDGGSYNEQFF. The chain carries TRBV9 and TRBJ2-1; D might be TRBD2 (6 bases). Germline assignment: CDR1 SGDLS and CDR2 YYNGEE. Trimming cost V 0 bases and J 0 bases, with 7 bases left between them. The CDR3 sequence is 15 residues long.

The chain is built from TRBV5-4 and TRBJ2-3; D is possibly TRBD1 (6 bases). V was clipped by 2 bases and J by 4 bases, with 17 bases between them. The CDR3 contains 16 residues. The germline V gene has CDR1 SGHNT and CDR2 YYREEE (reference sequence). CDR3 coding DNA: TGTGCCAGCAGCTTAAGAGGACAGCCCTTTTCAGATACGCAGTATTTT. Translation: CASSLRGQPFSDTQYF.